These 18 T cell receptor beta chains originate from one sample sequenced in a study of T-cell reconstitution after alpha-beta-depleted transplantation in children. The TCRbeta library incorporated unique molecular identifiers. TCRdb redid the calling of the PCR reads with MiXCR, one entry per CDR3 protein. The sample records 200,000 to 250,000 distinct CDR3 sequences, around 8.9% being singletons. The sample was PBMCs from the stem cell graft donor, taken from the stem cell graft. The receptors were sampled from a human donor who donated a stem cell graft to a child with SCID.

In this sample, this clonotype turned up many times. The rearrangement links TRBV4-1 to TRBJ2-6; 7 nucleotides line up with TRBD1. The germline CDR1 and CDR2 sequences are MGHRA and YSYEKL. V trimming: 4 bases; J trimming: 13 bases; junction bases outside the gene matches: 10. This CDR3 has 14 amino acids. CDR3 region: CASSRLGQSRVLTF. In DNA form, the CDR3 reads TGCGCCAGCAGCCGACTGGGACAGAGCCGGGTCCTGACTTTC.

This clonotype was seen repeatedly, ten times or more. V gene TRBV9 combines with J gene TRBJ1-4; 7 bases are shared with TRBD1. The trim removed 0 bases at V and 6 bases at J, leaving 8 bases unmatched. CDR1 and CDR2 (germline): SGDLS, YYNGEE. This CDR3 has 16 amino acids. CDR3 DNA: TGTGCCAGCAGCGTAGCCCCGACAGGGTCGCATGAAAAACTGTTTTTT. Protein sequence: CASSVAPTGSHEKLFF.

This clonotype was observed many times. The CDR3: CASSETPVPKQFF. CDR3 DNA sequence: TGTGCCAGCAGTGAAACCCCCGTCCCTAAGCAGTTCTTC. The gene calls are TRBV25-1 and TRBJ2-1; no firm D call. The length of the CDR3 is 13 residues. V lost 2 bases and J 11 bases, leaving 13 bases between the germline ends. Germline CDR1 MGHDK, CDR2 SYGVNS.

This clonotype was detected many times. The chain joins TRBV12-3 or TRBV12-4 to TRBJ1-2; D is unclear. Deletions cut 6 bases from V and 7 bases from J, with 12 bases between. The CDR3 covers 12 residues. This CDR3 reads CASSLSNIGYTF. The CDR3 nucleotides are TGTGCCAGCAGCCTATCAAACATTGGCTACACCTTC.

This clonotype appeared many times. The V and J genes are TRBV5-1 and TRBJ2-5, with TRBD2 as a possible D gene (5 bases). Germline lookup yields CDR1 SGHRS and CDR2 YFSETQ. V lost 5 bases to trimming and J lost 4 bases, with 9 bases between them. The CDR3 spans 12 residues. In DNA, the CDR3 is TGCGCCAGCAGGGCAGAGGGAGAGACCCAGTACTTC. It codes for CASRAEGETQYF.

Many counts were recorded for this clonotype. This chain links TRBV18 with TRBJ2-1, with no clear D. Trimming stripped 0 bases from V and 4 bases from J, with 10 bases between. CDR1 is KGHSH and CDR2 is LQKENI in the germline V gene. The CDR3 runs to 15 residues. CDR3 in DNA: TGTGCCAGCTCACCACCGAGCAGGTCGTACAATGAGCAGTTCTTC. Its protein is CASSPPSRSYNEQFF.

This clonotype was detected ten times or more. The chain uses TRBV7-2 and TRBJ2-7; weak D call: TRBD2 (5 bases). The CDR3 length is 13 residues. Deletions cut 5 bases from V and 3 bases from J, with 11 bases between. Germline assignment: CDR1 SGHTA and CDR2 FQGNSA. CDR3 nucleotide sequence: TGTGCCAGCAGCGTACTAGGGAACTACGAGCAGTACTTC. Its translation: CASSVLGNYEQYF.

This clonotype appeared many times. The CDR3 here is CASGRDRNSNQPQHF. Here the CDR3 DNA reads TGTGCCAGCGGCCGGGACAGGAATAGCAATCAGCCCCAGCATTTT. This chain connects TRBV12-3 or TRBV12-4 to TRBJ1-5; 8 positions match TRBD1. After removal of 8 bases from V and 0 bases from J, the junction contained 6 bases not matched to a gene. The CDR3 has 15 residues.

This clonotype was recorded many times. The chain has TRBV5-1 and TRBJ2-1; 11 nucleotides align to TRBD2. CDR3 length: 16 residues. Trimming removed 4 bases from V and 3 bases from J; junction bases left unmatched: 6. Per the germline V gene, CDR1 is SGHRS and CDR2 is YFSETQ. CDR3 DNA sequence: TGCGCCAGCAGCCTAGCTAGCGGGGGGAACTACAATGAGCAGTTCTTC. Residues: CASSLASGGNYNEQFF.

This clonotype was counted ten times or more. This chain uses TRBV20-1 with TRBJ2-5, with 13 nucleotides matching TRBD2. V was pared by 5 bases and J by 13 bases, with 10 bases of the junction left unmatched. CDR3 length equals 13 residues. The germline gives CDR1 DFQATT, CDR2 SNEGSKA (reference sequence). The CDR3 spells CSAVGTSGATTYF. The CDR3 nucleotides are TGCAGTGCTGTCGGGACTAGCGGGGCGACGACGTACTTC.

This clonotype was seen ten or more times. This chain links TRBV20-1 with TRBJ2-3, with 8 bases that match TRBD1. Per the germline V gene, CDR1 is DFQATT and CDR2 is SNEGSKA (reference sequence). V trimming: 0 bases; J trimming: 8 bases; junction bases outside the gene matches: 10. This CDR3 has 15 amino acids. The CDR3 loop reads CSARDRTGPYGTQYF. The CDR3, as DNA: TGCAGTGCTAGAGACCGGACAGGGCCCTATGGTACGCAGTATTTT.

There are many counts of this clonotype. V usage is TRBV12-3 or TRBV12-4 and J usage is TRBJ1-1, with TRBD1 matching 7 bases. This CDR3 region has 14 residues. V shed 3 bases and J 6 bases; nucleotides not matched to a gene: 7. For the CDR3, the DNA is TGTGCCAGCAGTTTTTCCCAGGGGGGCGCTGAAGCTTTCTTT. Translation: CASSFSQGGAEAFF.

This clonotype was seen at least ten times. The rearrangement links TRBV20-1 to TRBJ2-7; D is possibly TRBD1 or TRBD2 (5 bases each). Germline lookup yields CDR1 DFQATT and CDR2 SNEGSKA (reference sequence). The CDR3 covers 13 residues. V lost 0 bases and J lost 2, with 8 bases in between. CDR3 sequence (DNA): TGCAGTGCTAGAGATTCGGGGCCCTACGAGCAGTACTTC. Protein sequence: CSARDSGPYEQYF.

This clonotype was observed at least ten times. This rearrangement joins TRBV15 to TRBJ1-2; D may be TRBD1 (5 bases). Trimming removed 3 bases at V and 0 bases at J, with 14 bases between. CDR1 and CDR2 (germline): LNHNV, YYDKDF (reference sequence). The CDR3 has 16 amino acids. The CDR3 sequence: CATSRRRDVANYGYTF. CDR3 bases: TGTGCCACCAGCAGGCGCCGGGACGTCGCTAACTATGGCTACACCTTC.

This clonotype was counted many times. V usage is TRBV7-3 and J usage is TRBJ2-1; weak D call: TRBD2 (6 bases). This CDR3 comprises 15 residues. V was shortened by 4 bases and J by 2 bases, with 12 bases between the two germline ends. CDR1 and CDR2 (germline): SGHTA, FQGTGA. The CDR3 loop reads CASSSQAGPYNEQFF. CDR3 nucleotide sequence: TGTGCCAGCAGCTCCCAAGCGGGTCCCTACAATGAGCAGTTCTTC.

This clonotype ranks as medium-sized (0.01 to 0.1%). The gene calls are TRBV28 and TRBJ1-2, with D possibly matching TRBD1 (5 bases). From germline, CDR1 is MDHEN and CDR2 SYDVKM. CDR3 length: 14 amino acids. V shed 0 bases and J shed 8 bases, with 13 bases lying between them. CDR3 DNA: TGTGCCAGCAGTTTATGGAAGTGGGGGAAAGGCTACACCTTC. It is translated as CASSLWKWGKGYTF.

J is TRBJ2-2 and V is TRBV23-1, with D tentatively TRBD1 or TRBD2 (5 bases each). TRBV23-1 is an open reading frame, and its role is uncertain. With 4 bases removed from V and 5 bases from J, the gap between germline ends came to 23 bases. The length of the CDR3 is 18 residues. This CDR3 is CASSPSGQGVIRTGELFF. CDR3 nucleotides: TGCGCCAGCAGTCCCTCGGGGCAGGGAGTTATCAGAACCGGGGAGCTGTTTTTT.

This clonotype was seen only a few times. A much larger clone differs from this one at a single base, so this may be a read error. The chain has TRBV29-1 and TRBJ1-2; D remains unclear. This CDR3 has 11 residues. The V gene's germline CDR1 is SQVTM and CDR2 ANQGSEA. CDR3 sequence (DNA): TGCAGCGTCCAGGTCAACTATGGCGACACCTTC. This gives the protein CSVQVNYGDTF.